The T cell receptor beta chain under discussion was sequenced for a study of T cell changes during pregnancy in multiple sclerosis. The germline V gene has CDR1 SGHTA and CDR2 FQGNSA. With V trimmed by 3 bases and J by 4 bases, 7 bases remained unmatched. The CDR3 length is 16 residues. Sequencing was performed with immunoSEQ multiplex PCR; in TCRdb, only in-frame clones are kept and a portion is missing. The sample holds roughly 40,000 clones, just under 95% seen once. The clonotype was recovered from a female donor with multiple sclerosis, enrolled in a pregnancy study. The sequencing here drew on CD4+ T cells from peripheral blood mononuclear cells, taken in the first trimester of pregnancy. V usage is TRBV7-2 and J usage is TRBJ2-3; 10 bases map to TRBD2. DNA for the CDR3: TGTGCCAGCAGCTTCCTTAGCGGGAGGAGGGCAGATACGCAGTATTTT. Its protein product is CASSFLSGRRADTQYF.